These 27 T cell receptor beta chains came from one sample sequenced in a study of TIL therapy for anti-PD-1-resistant metastatic lung cancer. This was the immunoSEQ v3 assay. Sequenced by immunoSEQ multiplex PCR; TCRdb stores in-frame clones only, minus some. The table shows roughly 58,000 clones, with roughly four fifths occurring only once. Time point described: pre-treatment sample, taken before nivolumab and TIL therapy. This specimen was blood, taken at baseline. The receptors originated from a person aged 25-79 years with non-small cell lung cancer.

The rearrangement joins TRBV4-1 to TRBJ2-3; 8 nucleotides match TRBD1. The V segment lost 6 bases and the J segment 5 bases; nucleotides outside the gene matches: 4. CDR3 length: 13 residues. Germline assignment: CDR1 MGHRA and CDR2 YSYEKL. CDR3 bases: TGCGCCAGCAGTCTTGGACAGGGAGATACGCAGTATTTT. Protein sequence: CASSLGQGDTQYF.

V usage is TRBV5-4 and J usage is TRBJ2-1, with TRBD1 identical over 7 bases. The CDR3 spans 18 residues. Trimming cost V 0 bases and J 5 bases; bases outside gene matches: 14. The germline V gene encodes CDR1 SGHNT and CDR2 YYREEE (reference sequence). CDR3 sequence (DNA): TGTGCCAGCAGCTTGGTGGGGACAGTATCCCGTGGGGACAATGAGCAGTTCTTC. The encoded protein is CASSLVGTVSRGDNEQFF.

This sequence joins TRBV28 and TRBJ2-5, with TRBD2 matching 8 bases. The CDR3 runs 16 residues. Germline assignment: CDR1 MDHEN and CDR2 SYDVKM. The ends lost 6 bases at V and 1 base at J; junction bases unmatched: 10. CDR3 nucleotide sequence: TGTGCCAGCAGCCCGTTAGGTAGCGGGGTCCAAGAGACCCAGTACTTC. Residues: CASSPLGSGVQETQYF. The whole variable domain, filled in from reference TRBV28 and TRBJ2-5, reads DVKVTQSSRYLVKRTGEKVFLECVQDMDHENMFWYRQDPGLGLRLIYFSYDVKMKEKGDIPEGYSVSREKKERFSLILESASTNQTSMYLCASSPLGSGVQETQYFGPGTRLLVL.

This clone was seen a single time. The chain uses TRBV7-2 and TRBJ2-7; TRBD1 might be the D (5 bases). V lost 5 bases and J 7 bases, leaving 12 bases between the germline ends. The CDR3 loop spans 12 amino acids. Germline V gene data show CDR1 as SGHTA and CDR2 as FQGNSA. CDR3 DNA: TGTGCCAGCAGCCGTCAGAACAGGGAGCAGTACTTC. Residues: CASSRQNREQYF.

Note on this clone: Other DNA sequences within the sample encode an identical CDR3. The chain links TRBV5-1 to TRBJ2-5; D could derive from TRBD1 or TRBD2 (5 bases each). The CDR3 spans 13 residues. Germline V CDR1 and CDR2: SGHRS, YFSETQ. Trimming left V 0 bases short and J 5 bases short, with 8 bases between. CDR3: CASSLGGGETQYF. Here the CDR3 DNA reads TGCGCCAGCAGCTTGGGTGGGGGTGAGACCCAGTACTTC.

The rearrangement uses TRBV30 and TRBJ2-5; D is possibly TRBD2 (5 bases). The CDR3 covers 12 residues. Trimming took 3 bases from V and 5 from J, leaving 10 bases between them. Germline lookup yields CDR1 GTSNPN and CDR2 SVGIG (reference sequence). CDR3 sequence reads: CAWSLAGETQYF. The CDR3, as DNA: TGTGCCTGGAGCCTAGCTGGTGAGACCCAGTACTTC.

The chain joins TRBV28 to TRBJ2-7; tentative D call: TRBD1 (6 bases). Per the germline V gene, CDR1 is MDHEN and CDR2 is SYDVKM. This CDR3 region has 13 residues. V lost 6 bases and J 2 bases, leaving 11 bases between the germline ends. The CDR3 DNA reads TGTGCCAGCAGCCCTGGACAGACCTACGAGCAGTACTTC. As protein: CASSPGQTYEQYF.

The rearrangement links TRBV6-6 to TRBJ2-7; 11 nucleotides line up with TRBD2. V shed 5 bases, J shed 4 bases, and the junction held 16 bases outside the gene matches. The CDR3 has 18 residues. Germline CDR1 MNHNY, CDR2 SVGAGI (reference sequence). CDR3 amino acids: CASSPKRLILAGAYEQYF. The CDR3 DNA reads TGTGCCAGCAGTCCTAAGAGACTTATACTAGCGGGAGCTTACGAGCAGTACTTC.

The genes are TRBV7-2 and TRBJ2-1; perhaps TRBD2 as D (5 bases). The ends were cut back, 1 base at V and 9 bases at J, with 10 bases in the middle. There are 13 residues in the CDR3. Looked up from germline, CDR1 is SGHTA and CDR2 is FQGNSA. The CDR3 nucleotides read TGTGCCAGCAGCTTAGGGACCACTAGTGAGCAGTTCTTC. Its protein product is CASSLGTTSEQFF.

This clone was detected only a few times. This chain connects TRBV15 to TRBJ1-4; D might be TRBD1 (5 bases). The CDR3 consists of 14 residues. With 0 bases removed from V and 6 bases from J, the gap between germline ends came to 8 bases. CDR1 and CDR2 from the germline V gene are LNHNV and YYDKDF (reference sequence). The CDR3 is CATSRDVGDEKLFF. The CDR3 DNA follows: TGTGCCACCAGCAGAGATGTGGGGGATGAAAAACTGTTTTTT.

This clone was seen only a few times. The chain recombines TRBV11-2 with TRBJ2-7, with TRBD1 matching 8 bases. The germline V gene encodes CDR1 SGHAT and CDR2 FQNNGV. The CDR3 sequence is 16 residues long. With 5 bases clipped from V and 4 bases from J, the junction kept 13 bases outside the gene matches. CDR3 sequence reads: CASSGIAGGRWYEQYF. The CDR3 bases are TGTGCCAGCAGCGGAATAGCAGGGGGCCGATGGTACGAGCAGTACTTC.

V and J are TRBV28 and TRBJ2-2; TRBD2 is a possible D gene (5 bases). V was clipped by 7 bases and J by 1 base, with 10 bases between them. CDR1 MDHEN and CDR2 SYDVKM come from the germline V gene. CDR3 length: 14 residues. Here the CDR3 DNA reads TGTGCCAGCATATCGGGATTGAACACCGGGGAGCTGTTTTTT. This codes for CASISGLNTGELFF.

This clone was detected only a few times. The chain combines TRBV12-3 or TRBV12-4 with TRBJ2-2; D ambiguous. This CDR3 is built from 13 residues. V lost 6 bases and J 0 bases, leaving 5 bases between the germline ends. The DNA of the CDR3 is TGTGCCAGCAGCCTATCGAACACCGGGGAGCTGTTTTTT. Translating it yields CASSLSNTGELFF.

The chain couples TRBV21-1 to TRBJ2-3; the table assigns TRBD2, which was not confirmed against the DNA. TRBV21-1 represents a pseudogene. The CDR3 consists of 19 residues. CDR3 in amino acids: CASSKMRGDLAARTDTQYF. The CDR3 DNA reads TGTGCCAGCAGCAAAATGCGGGGCGATTTAGCGGCTCGGACAGATACGCAGTATTTT.

The gene calls are TRBV30 and TRBJ2-7; TRBD1 or TRBD2 may be the D gene (5 bases each). V was clipped by 4 bases and J by 6 bases, with 13 bases between them. The CDR3 runs to 12 residues. Germline CDR1 GTSNPN, CDR2 SVGIG (reference sequence). CDR3 sequence: CAWTGTPAEQYF. The DNA of the CDR3 is TGTGCCTGGACCGGGACCCCGGCCGAGCAGTACTTC.

The chain is built from TRBV15 and TRBJ1-1; TRBD1 matches at 9 bases. Germline lookup yields CDR1 LNHNV and CDR2 YYDKDF (reference sequence). This CDR3 spans 16 amino acids. V was clipped by 2 bases and J by 6 bases; unmatched bases: 10. The CDR3 sequence: CATSRTQGARAAEAFF. The CDR3 bases are TGTGCCACCAGCAGAACACAGGGGGCGCGGGCCGCTGAAGCTTTCTTT.

The V gene is TRBV3-1 (or the pseudogene TRBV3-2), the J gene TRBJ2-7; 11 bases map to TRBD2. V lost 3 bases and J lost 3; bases outside the gene matches: 1. This CDR3 comprises 14 residues. CDR1 is LGHDT and CDR2 is YNNKEL in the germline V gene (reference sequence). In nucleotides, the CDR3 is TGTGCCAGCAGCCATACTAGCGGGGGCTACGAGCAGTACTTC. It is translated as CASSHTSGGYEQYF.

The chain is built from TRBV7-9 and TRBJ2-1; 11 nucleotides align to TRBD2. The CDR3 spans 16 residues. Germline V lookup: CDR1 SEHNR, CDR2 FQNEAQ (reference sequence). J was trimmed by 4 bases and V by 5 bases; bases with no gene match: 7. CDR3 sequence reads: CASSPASGGTYNEQFF. DNA of the CDR3: TGTGCCAGCAGCCCCGCTAGCGGGGGGACTTACAATGAGCAGTTCTTC.

The chain joins TRBV2 to TRBJ2-4, with 10 bases that match TRBD2. This CDR3 region has 18 residues. The junction had 11 bases not matched to a gene; V was cut back by 6 bases and J by 0 bases. Germline V gene sequence: CDR1 SNHLY, CDR2 FYNNEI. The CDR3 region is CASRERVAGGLAKNIQYF. The CDR3 nucleotides read TGTGCCAGCAGGGAGAGAGTAGCGGGGGGTTTAGCCAAAAACATTCAGTACTTC. The whole variable domain, filled in from reference TRBV2 and TRBJ2-4, reads EPEVTQTPSHQVTQMGQEVILRCVPISNHLYFYWYRQILGQKVEFLVSFYNNEISEKSEIFDDQFSVERPDGSNFTLKIRSTKLEDSAMYFCASRERVAGGLAKNIQYFGAGTRLSVL.

The genes are TRBV28 and TRBJ1-4; 7 bases line up with TRBD1. J gave up 12 bases and V 3 bases, and 7 bases lay outside the gene matches. CDR1 and CDR2 (germline): MDHEN, SYDVKM. The CDR3 loop spans 13 amino acids. The chain's CDR3 is CASSFSLDRELFF. The CDR3 nucleotides read TGTGCCAGCAGTTTTTCCCTCGACAGGGAACTGTTTTTT.

The chain uses TRBV9 and TRBJ1-4; D gene ambiguous. Germline CDR1 SGDLS, CDR2 YYNGEE. The CDR3 length is 15 residues. V was pared by 2 bases and J by 3 bases, with 11 bases between. The CDR3 protein is CASSVDGGSNEKLFF. CDR3 DNA sequence: TGTGCCAGCAGCGTGGACGGCGGCTCTAATGAAAAACTGTTTTTT.

This rearrangement joins TRBV4-3 to TRBJ2-3, with TRBD2 matching over 13 bases. CDR1 and CDR2 (germline): LGHNA, YSLEER. The CDR3 runs to 16 residues. The junction had 7 bases not matched to a gene; V was cut back by 6 bases and J by 4 bases. In nucleotides, the CDR3 is TGCGCCAGCAGTCCGGGACTAGCGGGGAGCGCAGATACGCAGTATTTT. Amino acids: CASSPGLAGSADTQYF.

V gene TRBV27 combines with J gene TRBJ1-6, with 7 bases lining up with TRBD1. This CDR3 is built from 16 residues. Germline-derived CDR1 and CDR2 are MNHEY and SMNVEV (reference sequence). Losses at the gene ends were 4 bases for V and 6 bases for J; bases not matched to a gene: 9. CDR3 nucleotides: TGTGCCAGCAGTTCCAAAATTCAGGGGGTTAATTCACCCCTCCACTTT. The encoded protein is CASSSKIQGVNSPLHF.

This chain joins TRBV24-1 and TRBJ2-7; the match to TRBD1 covers 11 bases. CDR1 is KGHDR and CDR2 is SFDVKD in the germline V gene. J lost 4 bases, V lost 2 bases, and 3 bases had no gene match. The CDR3 has 15 residues. CDR3 sequence: CATSDSGTGGYEQYF. The CDR3, as DNA: TGTGCCACCAGTGATTCCGGGACAGGGGGGTACGAGCAGTACTTC.

V is TRBV19 and J is TRBJ1-1; TRBD1 agrees at 10 bases. This CDR3 is 16 amino acids long. The V and J ends lost 5 bases and 1 base, in that order; junction bases with no gene match: 7. CDR1 and CDR2 (germline): LNHDA, SQIVND (reference sequence). Written as DNA, the CDR3 is TGTGCCAGTAGTGCAGACAGGGGGCGGGGGAACACTGAAGCTTTCTTT. Translating gives CASSADRGRGNTEAFF.

The chain recombines TRBV7-2 with TRBJ2-5, with D perhaps matching TRBD2 (5 bases). Germline V gene data show CDR1 as SGHTA and CDR2 as FQGNSA. Trimming removed 5 bases at V and 1 base at J, with 17 bases between. The CDR3 is 16 amino acids. The CDR3 reads CASSLPSWTLQETQYF. CDR3 nucleotide sequence: TGTGCCAGCAGCCTCCCAAGCTGGACTCTCCAAGAGACCCAGTACTTC.

By share, this clone ranks as medium-sized. The J gene is TRBJ2-5, the V gene TRBV24-1; 9 positions match TRBD1. Trimming took 4 bases from V and 0 from J; bases not matched to a gene: 2. CDR1 and CDR2 from the germline V gene are KGHDR and SFDVKD. The CDR3 runs 15 residues. The CDR3 coding sequence is TGTGCCACCAGTGACAGGGACAGGGACCAAGAGACCCAGTACTTC. Protein: CATSDRDRDQETQYF.